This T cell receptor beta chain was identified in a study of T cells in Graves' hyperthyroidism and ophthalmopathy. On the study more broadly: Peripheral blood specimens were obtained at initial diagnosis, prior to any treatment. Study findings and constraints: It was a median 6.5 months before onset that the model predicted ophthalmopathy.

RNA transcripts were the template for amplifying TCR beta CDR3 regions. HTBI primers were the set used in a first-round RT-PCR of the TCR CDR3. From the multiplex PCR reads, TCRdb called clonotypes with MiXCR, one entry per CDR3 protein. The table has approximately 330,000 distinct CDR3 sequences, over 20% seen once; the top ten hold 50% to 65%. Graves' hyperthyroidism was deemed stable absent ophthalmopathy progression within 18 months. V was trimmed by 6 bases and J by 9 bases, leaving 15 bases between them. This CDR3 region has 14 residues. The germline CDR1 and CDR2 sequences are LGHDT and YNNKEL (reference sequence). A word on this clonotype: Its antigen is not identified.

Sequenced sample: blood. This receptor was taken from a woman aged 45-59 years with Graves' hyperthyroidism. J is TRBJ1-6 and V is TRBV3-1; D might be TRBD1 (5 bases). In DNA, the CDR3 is TGTGCCAGCAGTACGGATGGGGGGGGTTCACCCCTCCACTTT. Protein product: CASSTDGGGSPLHF. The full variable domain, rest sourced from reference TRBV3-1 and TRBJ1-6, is DTAVSQTPKYLVTQMGNDKSIKCEQNLGHDTMYWYKQDSKKFLKIMFSYNNKELIINETVPNRFSPKSPDKAHLNLHINSLELGDSAVYFCASSTDGGGSPLHFGNGTRLTVT.